This T cell receptor (beta chain) is from a study of shared clonotypes between healthy human individuals. Clones were sequenced by immunoSEQ multiplex PCR, and TCRdb holds only the in-frame ones, with some missing. The data contain millions of clones, 85% to 95% of them singletons. Germline lookup yields CDR1 MDHEN and CDR2 SYDVKM. Trimming removed 7 bases from V and 0 bases from J; junction bases left unmatched: 9. This CDR3 is built from 16 residues. The chain joins TRBV28 to TRBJ1-3, with 7 nucleotides matching TRBD1. Sequencing was performed on naive CD4+ T cells from PBMCs. The subset: CD45RA+ positively selected. This sequence was found in a man in his late teens or twenties in good health. Some clones in this sample may be carry-over from other donors' samples. The CDR3 DNA reads TGTGCCAGCACCCCGGGACAGTCGGTCTCTGGAAACACCATATATTTT. Translating it yields CASTPGQSVSGNTIYF. The full variable domain, in which reference TRBV28 and TRBJ1-3 provide the parts outside the CDR3, is DVKVTQSSRYLVKRTGEKVFLECVQDMDHENMFWYRQDPGLGLRLIYFSYDVKMKEKGDIPEGYSVSREKKERFSLILESASTNQTSMYLCASTPGQSVSGNTIYFGEGSWLTVV.